The 6 T cell receptor beta chains below come from one sample, sequenced in a study of memory CD4+ T cells and cytomegalovirus serostatus (dated 2019 in TCRdb). A FACSAria II was used to sort memory CD4+ T cells, defined as single viable CD3+CD4+CD8-CD45RO+ cells. The receptor library was made with the immunoSEQ multiplex PCR assay. Sourced from immuneACCESS, this table was stored by TCRdb with only in-frame sequences that have V and J called. A share of the clones is absent; for the studies checked, an unresolved V gene accounts for under half, and the remainder has no known explanation. The sample profile shows over 60,000 clones; roughly four fifths of them were found once. 0.88% of the sample is held by the ten biggest clonotypes. The specimen was memory CD4+ T cells from blood. The receptors were gathered from an adult in good health and CMV-seronegative.

The V call is TRBV7-2, the J call TRBJ1-5; D remains unclear. CDR3 length: 11 residues. Germline-derived CDR1 and CDR2 are SGHTA and FQGNSA. The V end lost 3 bases, the J end lost 10 bases, and 7 bases lay between the germline ends. This chain's CDR3 is CASSLAGPQHF. DNA of the CDR3: TGTGCCAGCAGCTTGGCCGGACCCCAGCATTTT.

The rearrangement joins TRBV5-1 to TRBJ2-3; 9 bases map to TRBD2. The CDR3 loop spans 18 amino acids. Germline trimming cut 4 bases from V and 2 bases from J; bases unmatched to any gene: 14. Germline values: CDR1 SGHRS, CDR2 YFSETQ. CDR3 sequence: CASSANGGGAGNTDTQYF. CDR3 sequence (DNA): TGCGCCAGCAGCGCAAACGGCGGGGGGGCCGGTAACACAGATACGCAGTATTTT.

The gene calls are TRBV4-1 and TRBJ2-7, with D uncertain. Trimming stripped 1 base from V and 0 bases from J, with 13 bases between. The CDR3 spans 16 residues. Per germline, CDR1 MGHRA and CDR2 YSYEKL. DNA for the CDR3: TGCGCCAGCAGCCAAGTAGATATCGGCTTCTCCTACGAGCAGTACTTC. This sequence encodes CASSQVDIGFSYEQYF.

V is TRBV30 and J is TRBJ1-2, with D possibly TRBD1 on 5 matching bases. The CDR3 is 11 amino acids. Trimming took off 4 bases at V and 2 bases at J, with 5 bases between the two ends. Germline assignment: CDR1 GTSNPN and CDR2 SVGIG (reference sequence). The CDR3 region is CAWNRNYGYTF. The DNA for the CDR3 is TGTGCCTGGAACAGGAACTATGGCTACACCTTC.

The chain links TRBV30 to TRBJ1-4; 8 bases are a match to TRBD1. This CDR3 is built from 16 residues. Germline assignment: CDR1 GTSNPN and CDR2 SVGIG (reference sequence). The V and J ends lost 0 bases and 4 bases, in that order; junction bases with no gene match: 7. The CDR3 sequence is CAWSVRSQGDNEKLFF. The CDR3 DNA is TGTGCCTGGAGTGTTCGCTCACAGGGGGATAATGAAAAACTGTTTTTT.

This clone was observed a single time. The chain recombines TRBV2 with TRBJ2-2; D possibly corresponds to TRBD1 (5 bases). The CDR3 sequence is 15 residues long. The V and J ends lost 4 bases and 1 base respectively, with 10 bases between them. The V gene's germline CDR1 is SNHLY and CDR2 FYNNEI. CDR3 residues: CASSGTQGNTGELFF. The CDR3, as DNA: TGTGCCAGCAGTGGTACCCAGGGGAACACCGGGGAGCTGTTTTTT.